The clone carrying this TCR beta chain was observed a handful of times. Its target is unknown. The use of a sample-barcoded 5' primer and a J-beta primer mix characterized a second PCR of roughly 7 to 12 cycles. TCRdb re-derived calls from the 5' RACE reads in MiXCR, one entry per CDR3 protein. Among some 730,000 distinct CDR3 sequences listed, roughly 20% were seen once. The CDR3 runs 13 residues. Germline loops: CDR1 SGHAT, CDR2 FQNNGV. Trimming left V 1 base short and J 9 bases short, with 9 bases between. Donors were systemically healthy Caucasian individuals from Russia aged 6 to 90 years. The authors extracted at least 5 micrograms of total RNA per sample. These data come from a study of blood T cells in healthy people across ages. Study-level points and caveats: Expanded clonotype shifts may have been confounded, as the donors had an unknown CMV status.

The material sequenced was blood. V usage is TRBV11-2 and J usage is TRBJ2-2, with D hard to call. The sequence came from a man aged 65 to 79 in good health. CDR3 nucleotide sequence: TGTGCCAGCAGCTTAGGCGACGGACGGGAGCTGTTTTTT. Amino acids: CASSLGDGRELFF.